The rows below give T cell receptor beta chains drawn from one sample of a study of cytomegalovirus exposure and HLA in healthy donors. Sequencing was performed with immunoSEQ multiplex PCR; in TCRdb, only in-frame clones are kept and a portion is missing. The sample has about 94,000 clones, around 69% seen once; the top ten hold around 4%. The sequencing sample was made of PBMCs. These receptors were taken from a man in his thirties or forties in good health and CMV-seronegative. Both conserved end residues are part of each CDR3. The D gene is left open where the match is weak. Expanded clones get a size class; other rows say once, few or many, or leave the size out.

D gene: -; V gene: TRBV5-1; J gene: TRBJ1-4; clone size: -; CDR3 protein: CASSLEVGESEKLFF; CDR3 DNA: TGCGCCAGCAGCTTGGAGGTAGGGGAAAGTGAAAAACTGTTTTTT
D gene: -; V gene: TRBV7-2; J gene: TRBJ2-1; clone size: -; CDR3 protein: CASSPAQREQFF; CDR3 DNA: TGTGCCAGCAGCCCCGCGCAGCGGGAGCAGTTCTTC
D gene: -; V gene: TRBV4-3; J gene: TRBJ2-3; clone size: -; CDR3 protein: CASSPRFGTGDTDTQYF; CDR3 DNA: TGCGCCAGCAGCCCAAGATTCGGAACGGGGGATACAGATACGCAGTATTTT
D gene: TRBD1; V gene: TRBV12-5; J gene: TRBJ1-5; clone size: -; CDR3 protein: CASGPDREVMVQPQHF; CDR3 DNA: TGTGCTAGTGGCCCGGACAGGGAGGTCATGGTTCAGCCCCAGCATTTT
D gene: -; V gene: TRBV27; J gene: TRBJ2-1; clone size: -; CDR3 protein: CASSSLPPVNEQFF; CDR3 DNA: TGTGCCAGCAGTTCGCTACCCCCGGTCAATGAGCAGTTCTTC
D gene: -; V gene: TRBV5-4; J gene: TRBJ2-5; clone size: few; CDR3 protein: CASSLAGETQYF; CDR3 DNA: TGTGCCAGCAGCTTGGCCGGAGAGACCCAGTACTTC
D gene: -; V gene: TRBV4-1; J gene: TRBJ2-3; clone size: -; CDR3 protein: CASSHGSGATDTQYF; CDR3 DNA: TGCGCCAGCAGCCATGGTAGCGGAGCCACAGATACGCAGTATTTT
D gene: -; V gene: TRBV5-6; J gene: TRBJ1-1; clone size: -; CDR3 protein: CASSLGGATEAFF; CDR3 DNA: TGTGCCAGCAGCTTGGGCGGGGCCACTGAAGCTTTCTTT
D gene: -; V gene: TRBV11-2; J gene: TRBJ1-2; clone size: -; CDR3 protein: CASSLVGQGYGYTF; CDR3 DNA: TGTGCCAGCAGCTTAGTGGGGCAGGGCTATGGCTACACCTTC
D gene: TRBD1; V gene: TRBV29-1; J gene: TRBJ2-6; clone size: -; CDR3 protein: CSVTGLTGANVLTF; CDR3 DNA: TGCAGCGTGACAGGGTTGACTGGGGCCAACGTCCTGACTTTC
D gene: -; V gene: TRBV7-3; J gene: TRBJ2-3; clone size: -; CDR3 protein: CASSLLEGTDTQYF; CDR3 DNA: TGTGCCAGCAGCTTACTAGAGGGCACAGATACGCAGTATTTT
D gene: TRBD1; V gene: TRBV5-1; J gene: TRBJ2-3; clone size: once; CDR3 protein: CASSPGQGTTGTQYF; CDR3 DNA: TGCGCCAGCAGCCCGGGACAGGGAACGACAGGTACGCAGTATTTT
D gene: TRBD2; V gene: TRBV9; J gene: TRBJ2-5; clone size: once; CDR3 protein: CASSVGLAGGQETQYF; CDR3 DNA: TGTGCCAGCAGCGTAGGACTAGCGGGGGGCCAAGAGACCCAGTACTTC
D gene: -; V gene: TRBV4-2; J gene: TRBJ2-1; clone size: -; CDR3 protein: CASSQVEGTILNNEQFF; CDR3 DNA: TGTGCCAGCAGCCAAGTAGAAGGGACAATCCTAAACAATGAGCAGTTCTTC
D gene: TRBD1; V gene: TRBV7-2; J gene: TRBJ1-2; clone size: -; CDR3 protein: CASSSTGVYYGYTF; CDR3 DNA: TGTGCCAGCAGCTCAACAGGGGTTTACTATGGCTACACCTTC
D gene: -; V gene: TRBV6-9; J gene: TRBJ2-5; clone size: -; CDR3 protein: CASSYLKEETQYF; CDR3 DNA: TGTGCCAGCAGTTATCTAAAGGAGGAGACCCAGTACTTC
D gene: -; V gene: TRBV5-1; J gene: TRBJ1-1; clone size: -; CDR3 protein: CASSLDRVAEAFF; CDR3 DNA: TGCGCCAGCAGCTTGGACAGGGTAGCTGAAGCTTTCTTT
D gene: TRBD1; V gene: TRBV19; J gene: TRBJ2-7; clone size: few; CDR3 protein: CASSMTGSSYEQYF; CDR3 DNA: TGTGCCAGTAGTATGACAGGGAGCTCCTACGAGCAGTACTTC
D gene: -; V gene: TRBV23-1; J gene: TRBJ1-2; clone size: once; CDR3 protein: CASSQSRPAGDIGYTF; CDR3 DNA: TGCGCCAGCAGTCAATCCCGCCCGGCAGGGGATATTGGCTACACCTTC
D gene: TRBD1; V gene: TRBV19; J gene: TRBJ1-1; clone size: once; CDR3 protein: CASSRQGKNTEAFF; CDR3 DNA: TGTGCCAGTAGTCGACAGGGAAAGAACACTGAAGCTTTCTTT
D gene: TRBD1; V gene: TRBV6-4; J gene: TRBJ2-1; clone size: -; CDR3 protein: CASSESGTGFQFF; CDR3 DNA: TGTGCCAGCAGTGAGTCCGGGACAGGTTTCCAGTTCTTC
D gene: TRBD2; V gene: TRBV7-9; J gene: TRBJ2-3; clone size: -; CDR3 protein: CASSPRLAGTSDMQYF; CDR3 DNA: TGTGCCAGCAGCCCCCGACTAGCGGGAACGTCAGATATGCAGTATTTT
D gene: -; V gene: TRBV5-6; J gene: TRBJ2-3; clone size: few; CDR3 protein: CASSLGRGTDTQYF; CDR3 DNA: TGTGCCAGCAGCCTCGGAAGGGGGACAGATACGCAGTATTTT
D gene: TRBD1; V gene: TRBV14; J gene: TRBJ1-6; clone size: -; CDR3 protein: CASSQWQGAYNSPLHF; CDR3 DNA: TGTGCCAGCAGCCAATGGCAGGGGGCCTATAATTCACCCCTCCACTTT
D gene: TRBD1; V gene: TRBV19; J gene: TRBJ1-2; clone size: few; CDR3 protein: CASSIPQGAQTYGYTF; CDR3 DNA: TGTGCCAGTAGTATCCCACAGGGGGCGCAAACCTATGGCTACACCTTC
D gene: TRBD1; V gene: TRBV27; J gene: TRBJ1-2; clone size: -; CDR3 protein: CASSGTGGANYGYTF; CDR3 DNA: TGTGCCAGCAGTGGGACAGGGGGCGCTAACTATGGCTACACCTTC
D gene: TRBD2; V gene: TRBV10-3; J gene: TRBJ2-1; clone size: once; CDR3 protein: CAISGLAGGTAVDEQFF; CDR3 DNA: TGTGCCATCAGTGGCCTAGCGGGAGGAACGGCTGTGGATGAGCAGTTCTTC
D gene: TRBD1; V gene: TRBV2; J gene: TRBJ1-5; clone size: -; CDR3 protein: CASRGDRGGNQPQHF; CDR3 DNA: TGTGCCAGCAGGGGGGACAGGGGTGGCAATCAGCCCCAGCATTTT
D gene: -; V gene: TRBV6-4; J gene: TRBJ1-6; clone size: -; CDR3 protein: CASSDSFSTGPLHF; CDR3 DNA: TGTGCCAGCAGTGACTCGTTCTCAACGGGACCCCTCCACTTT
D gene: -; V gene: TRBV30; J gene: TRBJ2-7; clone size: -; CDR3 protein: CASRRETYYEQYF; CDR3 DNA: TGTGCCTCCCGCCGGGAAACTTACTACGAGCAGTACTTC
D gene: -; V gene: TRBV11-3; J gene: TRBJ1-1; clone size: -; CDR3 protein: CASSEQGRRTEAFF; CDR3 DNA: TGTGCCAGCAGCGAACAGGGTCGAAGGACTGAAGCTTTCTTT
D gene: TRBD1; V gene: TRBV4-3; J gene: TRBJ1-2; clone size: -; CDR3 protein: CASSQARQGWTANYGYTF; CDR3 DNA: TGCGCCAGCAGCCAAGCCAGACAGGGTTGGACTGCTAACTATGGCTACACCTTC
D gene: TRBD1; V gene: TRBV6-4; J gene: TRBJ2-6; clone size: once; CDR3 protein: CASRDTGVSGANVLTF; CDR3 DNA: TGTGCCAGCAGAGATACAGGGGTTTCTGGGGCCAACGTCCTGACTTTC
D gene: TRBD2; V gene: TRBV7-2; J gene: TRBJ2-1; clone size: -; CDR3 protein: CASSRGGTRQDNEQFF; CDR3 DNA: TGTGCCAGCAGCCGAGGTGGGACTAGGCAAGACAATGAGCAGTTCTTC
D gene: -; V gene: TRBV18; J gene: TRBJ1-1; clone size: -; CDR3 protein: CASSPHDRYNTEAFF; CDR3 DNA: TGTGCCAGCTCACCACACGACAGGTATAACACTGAAGCTTTCTTT
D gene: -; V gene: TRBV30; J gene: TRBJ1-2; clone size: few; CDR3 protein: CAWSVQTANYGYTF; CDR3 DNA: TGTGCCTGGAGTGTACAGACAGCTAACTATGGCTACACCTTC
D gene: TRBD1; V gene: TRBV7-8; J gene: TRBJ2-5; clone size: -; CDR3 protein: CASSLGGGETPEQYF; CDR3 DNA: TGTGCCAGCAGCTTAGGAGGGGGCGAGACACCTGAGCAGTACTTC
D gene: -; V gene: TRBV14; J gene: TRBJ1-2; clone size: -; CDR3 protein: CASSHPSRTAIDYGYTF; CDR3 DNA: TGTGCCAGCAGCCACCCGTCACGGACAGCGATTGATTATGGCTACACCTTC
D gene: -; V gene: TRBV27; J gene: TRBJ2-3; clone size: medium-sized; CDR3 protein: CASSPTTDTQYF; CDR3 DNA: TGTGCCAGCAGTCCTACCACAGATACGCAGTATTTT
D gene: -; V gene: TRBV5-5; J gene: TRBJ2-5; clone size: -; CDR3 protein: CASSLDRGGETQYF; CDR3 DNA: TGTGCCAGCAGCTTGGATCGAGGAGGGGAGACCCAGTACTTC
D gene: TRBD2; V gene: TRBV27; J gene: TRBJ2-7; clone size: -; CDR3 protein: CASSPGLAVSYEQYF; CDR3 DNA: TGTGCCAGCAGCCCCGGACTAGCGGTCTCCTACGAGCAGTACTTC
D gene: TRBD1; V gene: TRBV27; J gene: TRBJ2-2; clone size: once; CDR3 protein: CASSSTGRNTGELFF; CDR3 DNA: TGTGCCAGCAGTTCGACAGGGAGGAACACCGGGGAGCTGTTTTTT
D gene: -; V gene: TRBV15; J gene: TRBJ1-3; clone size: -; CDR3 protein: CATSRETGSENTIYF; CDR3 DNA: TGTGCCACCAGCAGAGAAACAGGCTCCGAAAACACCATATATTTT
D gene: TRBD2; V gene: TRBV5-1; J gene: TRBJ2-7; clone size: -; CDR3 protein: CASSLGTSELYEQYF; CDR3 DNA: TGCGCCAGCAGCTTGGGTACTAGCGAGCTCTACGAGCAGTACTTC
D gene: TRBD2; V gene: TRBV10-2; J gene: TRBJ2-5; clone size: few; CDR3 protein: CASKRLAGFQETQYF; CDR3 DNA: TGCGCCAGCAAAAGACTAGCGGGGTTCCAAGAGACCCAGTACTTC
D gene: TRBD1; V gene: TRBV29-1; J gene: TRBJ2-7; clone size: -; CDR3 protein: CSAGGQGASEQYF; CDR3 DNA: TGCAGCGCAGGGGGGCAGGGGGCAAGTGAGCAGTACTTC
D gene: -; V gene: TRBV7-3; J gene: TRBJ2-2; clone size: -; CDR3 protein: CASSLMLYSSNTGELFF; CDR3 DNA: TGTGCCAGCAGCTTAATGCTCTACTCCTCGAACACCGGGGAGCTGTTTTTT
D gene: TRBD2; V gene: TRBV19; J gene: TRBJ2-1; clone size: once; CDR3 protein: CASSALAGGGYNEQFF; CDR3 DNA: TGTGCCAGTAGCGCCCTAGCGGGGGGTGGATACAATGAGCAGTTCTTC